This T cell receptor beta chain was retrieved from a study of blood T cell repertoires in COVID-19 (dated by TCRdb to the early 2020s). For context, the study as a whole: Collaborator samples came from the United States, Italy and Spain and covered acute and convalescent phases of COVID-19. HLA class I and class II types, where available, came from metadata supplied by the sample provider rather than from assay-based typing. Sample metadata almost always included a de-identified subject ID, COVID-19 status, age in years and sex. The material from the prospective study consisted of cDNA or gDNA derived from T cells, B-cell-depleted T cells, or PBMCs. A freely available public database, intended as a resource for researchers studying the immune response to SARS-CoV-2, is where the repertoires were released. The samples were drawn from the first 160 participants of the ongoing ImmuneRACE study and from over 950 subjects provided by 6 global collaborators. The dataset comprised deeply sampled blood TCRbeta repertoires from subjects exposed to, actively infected with, or recovered from COVID-19. Beyond this particular receptor, the publication reports: The quantity of clinical and demographic metadata differed by source and by participant and was supplied without curation.

The germline V gene encodes CDR1 SGDLS and CDR2 YYNGEE. CDR3 length: 14 amino acids, cysteine to phenylalanine. The only DNA kept is the CDR3, 42 bases in frame from the first base. V is cut back by 3 bases and J by 9 bases, with 5 bases in the junction unmatched. Another Seattle source contributed samples from volunteer blood donors who had recovered from COVID-19. Whole blood was collected in K2EDTA tubes by collaborating institutions according to the institutions' own protocols. For TCRbeta analysis, collaborator samples were shipped as frozen whole blood, as isolated PBMCs, or as DNA extracted from either sample type. In regard to this clone: There is no known antigen for this receptor. Per-nucleotide qualities are absent, and no much larger clonotype sits a single base away.

TCRbeta CDR3 regions were amplified from genomic DNA using the immunoSEQ Assay, a bias-controlled multiplex PCR. The study's own analysis went as follows. Nucleated cell counts per sample were estimated from amplification of reference gene primers within the assay. Sequence reads were collapsed and filtered to measure the absolute abundance of every unique TCRbeta CDR3 rearrangement. Productive Simpson clonality was computed per sample as the square root of Simpson's diversity index over productive rearrangements. Held by TCRdb, this immuneACCESS table contains in-frame sequences only and omits some clones. Under half of the omission traces to an unresolved V gene where checked; the cause of the rest is unknown. Clone size and V and J calls were adopted from that table, with D and trimming inferred from the DNA. The sample has 250,000 to 300,000 clones on record, less than 85% of them singletons. The top ten constitute about 5% of the sample.

The sequence joins TRBV9 to TRBJ2-5, with TRBD2 identical over 13 junction bases. The sequenced material came from peripheral blood. The receptor's source is a man aged 55 to 70 who had recovered from COVID-19. CDR3 reads: CASSELTSGRSQYF. The DNA reads TGTGCCAGCAGCGAACTGACTAGCGGGAGGTCCCAGTACTTC. With all but the CDR3 taken from the reference TRBV9 and TRBJ2-5 genes, the full variable domain is: DSGVTQTPKHLITATGQRVTLRCSPRSGDLSVYWYQQSLDQGLQFLIQYYNGEERAKGNILERFSAQQFPDLHSELNLSSLELGDSALYFCASSELTSGRSQYFGPGTRLLVL.